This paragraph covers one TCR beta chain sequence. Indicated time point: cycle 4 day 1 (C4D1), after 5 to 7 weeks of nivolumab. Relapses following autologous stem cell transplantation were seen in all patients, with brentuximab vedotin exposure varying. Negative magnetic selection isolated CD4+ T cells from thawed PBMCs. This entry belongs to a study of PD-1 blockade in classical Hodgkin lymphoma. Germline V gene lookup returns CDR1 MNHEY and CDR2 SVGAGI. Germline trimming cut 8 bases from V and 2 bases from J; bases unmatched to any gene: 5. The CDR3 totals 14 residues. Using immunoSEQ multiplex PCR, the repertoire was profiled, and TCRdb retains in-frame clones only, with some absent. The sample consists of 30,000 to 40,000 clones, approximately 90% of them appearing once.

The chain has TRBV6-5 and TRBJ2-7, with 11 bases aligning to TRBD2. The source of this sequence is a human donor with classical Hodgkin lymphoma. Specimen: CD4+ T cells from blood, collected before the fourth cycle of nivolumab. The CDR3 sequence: CASRLAGGTYEQYF. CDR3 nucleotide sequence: TGTGCCAGCCGATTAGCGGGAGGGACCTACGAGCAGTACTTC.